This T cell receptor (beta chain) was identified during a study of blood T cell repertoires in COVID-19. Assay used: immunoSEQ multiplex PCR; TCRdb lists only in-frame clones, some missing. In the table there are about 150,000 clones, 87% of which are singletons. V was clipped by 4 bases and J by 5 bases; unmatched bases: 3. Looked up from germline, CDR1 is SQVTM and CDR2 is ANQGSEA. The CDR3 contains 13 residues. The V and J genes are TRBV29-1 and TRBJ1-5; 9 bases match TRBD1. The sequencing input was peripheral blood. The receptor was isolated from a human donor in a cohort sampled during active COVID-19. Here the CDR3 DNA reads TGCAGCGTTGCACAGGGGGCGGATCAGCCCCAGCATTTT. Translating it yields CSVAQGADQPQHF. Variable domain in full (rest from reference TRBV29-1 and TRBJ1-5): SAVISQKPSRDICQRGTSLTIQCQVDSQVTMMFWYRQQPGQSLTLIATANQGSEATYESGFVIDKFPISRPNLTFSTLTVSNMSPEDSSIYLCSVAQGADQPQHFGDGTRLSIL.